The present TCR beta chain was sequenced within a study of CD8+ T cells in alopecia areata. General study findings and limits: Relative to mice, TCR sharing across patients was less clear, a difference possibly HLA-related.

The CDR3 sequence is 11 residues long. Per germline, CDR1 LNHNV and CDR2 YYDKDF (reference sequence). The V gene end was trimmed by 3 bases and the J gene end by 12 bases; junction bases not matched to a gene: 1. Following extraction, RNA underwent reverse transcription to cDNA, which served as the sequencing template. Here immunoSEQ multiplex PCR was the method, and the copy in TCRdb shows in-frame clones only, minus some. The data contain more than 150,000 clones, about 51% of them singletons. It was from PBMCs that CD4+ and CD8+ T cells were sorted. This clone was observed a few times. Its matching antigen is unknown.

The specimen was CD8+ T cells sorted from blood, collected at week 0. The genes are TRBV15 and TRBJ1-4; 7 nucleotides align to TRBD1. This receptor was identified in a human donor with alopecia areata. The CDR3 coding sequence is TGTGCCACCAGCAGTCAGGGGGAACTGTTTTTT. Amino acid sequence: CATSSQGELFF.